This T cell receptor (beta chain) was sequenced for a study of T cells after posttransplantation cyclophosphamide. Overall study findings and caveats: Skin or GI-infiltrating T cells shared few TRB sequences with blood. TRB clonality was highly associated with recipient CMV seropositivity and reactivation. Donor-recipient repertoire similarity was low at 1-2 months, rising over year one.

About this clone itself: Its antigen is still unknown.

Sequencing was performed with immunoSEQ multiplex PCR; in TCRdb, only in-frame clones are kept and a portion is missing. The table shows about 66,000 clones, with 93% occurring only once. Deletions cut 7 bases from V and 4 bases from J, with 13 bases between. This CDR3 region has 12 residues. CDR1 and CDR2 (germline): SQVTM, ANQGSEA. This clonotype originated in a woman in her twenties or thirties in good health and a related stem cell transplant donor. The chain has TRBV29-1 and TRBJ1-1, with D possibly matching TRBD1 (6 bases). Sequenced: PBMCs. The CDR3 coding sequence is TGCAGCGGCCGACAGGTGAGCACTGAAGCTTTCTTT. It encodes CSGRQVSTEAFF.